The rows below give T cell receptor beta chains drawn from one sample of a study of radiotherapy plus CTLA-4 blockade in lung cancer. Clones were read by immunoSEQ multiplex PCR, and TCRdb kept only the in-frame ones, dropping some. The repertoire holds 120,000 or so clones, with approximately 90% as singletons. The material was peripheral blood, obtained from a patient treated with radiotherapy plus ipilimumab. These receptor sequences come from a human donor with non-small cell lung cancer that progressed on radiotherapy plus ipilimumab. Each CDR3 is given with its conserved first and last residue.

cdr3_aa: CATSRTGGADYGYTF; j_call: TRBJ1-2; v_call: TRBV15; cdr3_length: 15
cdr3_aa: CASMGVQETQYF; j_call: TRBJ2-5; v_call: TRBV2; cdr3_length: 12
cdr3_aa: CASSPARDYGYTF; j_call: TRBJ1-2; v_call: TRBV18; cdr3_length: 13
cdr3_aa: CASSFVVGREKLFF; j_call: TRBJ1-4; v_call: TRBV12-1; cdr3_length: 14
cdr3_aa: CASSLSGRGADTQYF; j_call: TRBJ2-3; v_call: TRBV9; cdr3_length: 15
cdr3_aa: CASSYLGEQFF; j_call: TRBJ2-1; v_call: TRBV6-5; cdr3_length: 11
cdr3_aa: CASSAVAVQGNEQFF; j_call: TRBJ2-1; v_call: TRBV9; cdr3_length: 15
cdr3_aa: CASSHSPDRGDGYTF; j_call: TRBJ1-2; v_call: TRBV4-2; cdr3_length: 15
cdr3_aa: CASIREGNQPQHF; j_call: TRBJ1-5; v_call: TRBV2; cdr3_length: 13
cdr3_aa: CASSTTSGSSYEQYF; j_call: TRBJ2-7; v_call: TRBV19; cdr3_length: 15
cdr3_aa: CLTRLAGGGNEQFF; j_call: TRBJ2-1; v_call: TRBV6-1; cdr3_length: 14
cdr3_aa: CASRTGEETQYF; j_call: TRBJ2-5; v_call: TRBV7-9; cdr3_length: 12
cdr3_aa: CASSESNTHEQYF; j_call: TRBJ2-7; v_call: TRBV10-2; cdr3_length: 13
cdr3_aa: CASSVGGQPRSEAFF; j_call: TRBJ1-1; v_call: TRBV9; cdr3_length: 15
cdr3_aa: CATRVGVQPQHF; j_call: TRBJ1-5; v_call: TRBV19; cdr3_length: 12
cdr3_aa: CASSQDGGGGEKLFF; j_call: TRBJ1-4; v_call: TRBV4-1; cdr3_length: 15
cdr3_aa: CASRAGQSGTEAFF; j_call: TRBJ1-1; v_call: TRBV5-4; cdr3_length: 14
cdr3_aa: CASSLGLADVTDTQYF; j_call: TRBJ2-3; v_call: TRBV5-6; cdr3_length: 16
cdr3_aa: CATSRDPHQSEQFF; j_call: TRBJ2-1; v_call: TRBV15; cdr3_length: 14
cdr3_aa: CASSNQPLGTGLSGYTF; j_call: TRBJ1-2; v_call: TRBV2; cdr3_length: 17
cdr3_aa: CASSQDLGHFTDTQYF; j_call: TRBJ2-3; v_call: TRBV4-1; cdr3_length: 16
cdr3_aa: CASTSGGETQYF; j_call: TRBJ2-5; v_call: TRBV19; cdr3_length: 12
cdr3_aa: CASTNLRDNQPQHF; j_call: TRBJ1-5; v_call: TRBV6-1; cdr3_length: 14
cdr3_aa: CASSKGGRESGYTF; j_call: TRBJ1-2; v_call: TRBV21-1; cdr3_length: 14
cdr3_aa: CASSQDKNTDTQYF; j_call: TRBJ2-3; v_call: TRBV4-2; cdr3_length: 14
cdr3_aa: CASSRRRDSHNEQFF; j_call: TRBJ2-1; v_call: TRBV21-1; cdr3_length: 15
cdr3_aa: CATSPDRPSYNEQFF; j_call: TRBJ2-1; v_call: TRBV15; cdr3_length: 15
cdr3_aa: CASSRGLAGGETQYF; j_call: TRBJ2-5; v_call: TRBV4-1; cdr3_length: 15
cdr3_aa: CASSLLPGAYEQYF; j_call: TRBJ2-7; v_call: TRBV5-1; cdr3_length: 14
cdr3_aa: CASSIGRNTEAFF; j_call: TRBJ1-1; v_call: TRBV27; cdr3_length: 13
cdr3_aa: CASSIWTGDQPQHF; j_call: TRBJ1-5; v_call: TRBV19; cdr3_length: 14